The present TCR beta chain was sequenced within a study of shared clonotypes between healthy human individuals. About the research overall: Donor composition was a couple of women and three men, aged 18 to 49.

There are 16 residues in the CDR3. Germline V gene lookup returns CDR1 KGHSH and CDR2 LQKENI. V lost 5 bases and J lost 0; bases outside the gene matches: 7. Assay: immunoSEQ multiplex PCR; the TCRdb copy retains only in-frame clones and omits some. The sample carries approximately 940,000 clones, more than 75% recorded once. Investigators divided CD4+ cells into CD45RA+ naive and CD45RA-negative memory subsets. This clonotype was obtained from a man aged 18 to 35 in good health. The specimen sequenced was memory CD4+ T cells sorted from blood. Subset of the sample: CD45RA-negative fraction. The chain is built from TRBV18 and TRBJ2-4, with 7 positions matching TRBD1. CDR3 region: CASSIGQVLAKNIQYF. In nucleotides, the CDR3 is TGTGCCAGCTCAATTGGACAGGTGTTAGCCAAAAACATTCAGTACTTC.